This passage covers 4 T cell receptor beta chains from one sample sequenced in a study of CD39 and CD103 CD8 tumor-infiltrating T cells. The data were produced by immunoSEQ multiplex PCR, yet TCRdb's version contains in-frame clones alone and is incomplete. This sample has roughly 18,000 clones; around nine tenths occur once, and the top ten carry more than 4%. Sequences were obtained from CD8+ T cells sorted from blood. Subset given: total memory CD8 T cells (CD45RA-CCR7+/-) from blood or uninvolved lymph node. These receptors were obtained from a human donor with head and neck squamous cell carcinoma.

This clone showed up just once. The chain carries TRBV4-1 and TRBJ2-7; 8 bases are a match to TRBD2. The CDR3 loop spans 15 amino acids. CDR1 is MGHRA, CDR2 YSYEKL, per germline. Trimming removed 1 base from V and 4 bases from J; junction bases left unmatched: 6. The CDR3 loop reads CASSQGIAGWYEQYF. CDR3 nucleotide sequence: TGCGCCAGCAGCCAAGGAATAGCGGGGTGGTACGAGCAGTACTTC.

The gene calls are TRBV4-1 and TRBJ1-1; D is undetermined. There are 16 residues in the CDR3. Between the trimmed V and J ends, which lost 8 bases and 1 base, there was a span of 20 bases. Germline V gene lookup returns CDR1 MGHRA and CDR2 YSYEKL. The CDR3 region has the DNA TGCGCCAGCGCTATTTTTCACCGGGCCGCGAACACTGAAGCTTTCTTT. As protein: CASAIFHRAANTEAFF.

This clone has just one count. The chain is built from TRBV7-3 and TRBJ2-3, with 12 bases fitting TRBD2. Trimming removed 4 bases from V and 3 bases from J; junction bases left unmatched: 2. This CDR3 is 15 amino acids long. CDR1 and CDR2 from the germline V gene are SGHTA and FQGTGA. This CDR3 reads CASSSSGGGTDTQYF. CDR3 sequence (DNA): TGTGCCAGCAGCTCTAGCGGGGGGGGTACAGATACGCAGTATTTT.

The chain has TRBV9 and TRBJ2-7; maybe TRBD2 (5 bases). From germline, CDR1 is SGDLS and CDR2 YYNGEE. V dropped 4 bases and J dropped 7 bases, with 12 bases sitting between them. The CDR3 is 12 amino acids. This CDR3 is CASSPFTGEQYF. The CDR3 nucleotides read TGTGCCAGCAGCCCCTTTACGGGGGAGCAGTACTTC.